The 10 T cell receptor beta chains below were found in one sample sequenced in a study of cytomegalovirus exposure and HLA in healthy donors. PCR employed 60 Vbeta and 13 Jbeta primers. Clones were read by immunoSEQ multiplex PCR, and TCRdb kept only the in-frame ones, dropping some. The sample records under 150,000 clones, roughly 80% being singletons. Sequencing was carried out using PBMCs. Source of these receptors: a man in his thirties or forties in good health and CMV-seronegative.

V and J are TRBV30 and TRBJ1-1, with D unresolved. The germline V gene has CDR1 GTSNPN and CDR2 SVGIG (reference sequence). CDR3 length: 15 amino acids. Trimming took off 0 bases at V and 0 bases at J, with 11 bases between the two ends. In DNA, the CDR3 is TGTGCCTGGAGTGTACTGGCCGGGATGAACACTGAAGCTTTCTTT. This codes for CAWSVLAGMNTEAFF.

This clone was counted a few times. V is TRBV18 and J is TRBJ1-6; TRBD1 matches 8 bases. Germline V gene lookup returns CDR1 KGHSH and CDR2 LQKENI. Trimming removed 3 bases from V and 8 bases from J; junction bases left unmatched: 6. The length of the CDR3 is 15 residues. This CDR3 is CASSPQTGEDSPLHF. The CDR3 DNA is TGTGCCAGCTCACCCCAGACAGGGGAGGATTCACCCCTCCACTTT.

The rearrangement joins TRBV9 to TRBJ1-1; 7 nucleotides align to TRBD1. J was trimmed by 0 bases and V by 3 bases; bases with no gene match: 2. Germline values: CDR1 SGDLS, CDR2 YYNGEE. This CDR3 is built from 14 residues. This CDR3 is CASSEGAMNTEAFF. CDR3 DNA sequence: TGTGCCAGCAGCGAGGGGGCGATGAACACTGAAGCTTTCTTT.

This chain uses TRBV6-1 with TRBJ2-1; D is ambiguous. V was cut by 3 bases and J by 9 bases, with 12 bases left in between. CDR3 length: 13 amino acids. Germline loops: CDR1 MNHNS, CDR2 SASEGT. The DNA for the CDR3 is TGTGCCAGCAGTGAGGTTCTTGCGGTTGAGCAGTTCTTC. Amino acid sequence: CASSEVLAVEQFF.

V and J are TRBV5-1 and TRBJ2-7; 7 bases fit TRBD2. Trimming took 3 bases from V and 3 from J; bases not matched to a gene: 12. Germline assignment: CDR1 SGHRS and CDR2 YFSETQ. This CDR3 is built from 16 residues. The CDR3 nucleotides read TGCGCCAGCAGCTGGGGCCGGGACTACTCGAACTACGAGCAGTACTTC. This gives the protein CASSWGRDYSNYEQYF.

This clone showed up just once. The chain joins TRBV2 to TRBJ2-7; 8 nucleotides match TRBD1. CDR1 and CDR2 (germline): SNHLY, FYNNEI. This CDR3 comprises 14 residues. The V gene end was trimmed by 4 bases and the J gene end by 1 base; junction bases not matched to a gene: 3. In DNA, the CDR3 is TGTGCCAGCAGTGTGGGACAGGCGTCCTACGAGCAGTACTTC. Residues: CASSVGQASYEQYF.

The genes are TRBV5-4 and TRBJ2-3; a possible D gene is TRBD2 (6 bases). CDR3 length equals 16 residues. Germline CDR1 and CDR2: SGHNT and YYREEE (reference sequence). Trimming took 0 bases from V and 0 from J, leaving 11 bases between them. The CDR3 reads CASSLAGGASTDTQYF. The CDR3 DNA follows: TGTGCCAGCAGCTTGGCAGGCGGGGCAAGCACAGATACGCAGTATTTT.

The rearrangement uses TRBV6-6 and TRBJ1-5, with 7 bases aligning to TRBD1. The CDR3 spans 15 residues. Germline trimming cut 6 bases from V and 5 bases from J; bases unmatched to any gene: 10. Germline CDR1 and CDR2: MNHNY and SVGAGI (reference sequence). CDR3: CASRATGAYDQPQHF. Here the CDR3 DNA reads TGTGCCAGCAGAGCAACAGGGGCGTACGATCAGCCCCAGCATTTT.

J is TRBJ1-1 and V is TRBV5-1; D is perhaps TRBD1 (6 bases). CDR3 length: 14 residues. Germline V gene lookup returns CDR1 SGHRS and CDR2 YFSETQ. Trimming cost V 4 bases and J 0 bases, with 10 bases left between them. CDR3 in DNA: TGCGCCAGCAGCCCCGGGGGGCTGAACACTGAAGCTTTCTTT. It translates to CASSPGGLNTEAFF.

The rearrangement joins TRBV9 to TRBJ2-7; possibly TRBD2 for D (7 bases). There are 13 residues in the CDR3. V lost 4 bases and J 5 bases, leaving 13 bases between the germline ends. Per the germline V gene, CDR1 is SGDLS and CDR2 is YYNGEE. In nucleotides, the CDR3 is TGTGCCAGCAGCCCCGGGGGGCAAAACGAGCAGTACTTC. Encoded protein: CASSPGGQNEQYF.